The present T cell receptor beta chain was sequenced within a study of long-term antiretroviral therapy in people with HIV. In this sample, this clone turned up a few times. A v3.0 immunoSEQ assay was performed at survey level. Libraries were prepared by immunoSEQ multiplex PCR; TCRdb keeps only in-frame clonotypes and omits some of them. The sample has approximately 30,000 clones, approximately 86% seen once. CDR1 and CDR2 from the germline V gene are SGHTS and YDEGEE. CDR3 length: 15 amino acids. V trimming: 3 bases; J trimming: 6 bases; junction bases outside the gene matches: 9. This TCR was sampled from a man aged 40-49 years with HIV. This chain uses TRBV5-8 with TRBJ2-7; TRBD1 agrees at 10 bases. This sample comprised unsorted PBMCs, obtained 3 years after starting antiretroviral therapy. DNA for the CDR3: TGTGCCAGCAGCTACGCCGGGACAGGGGTTCGCGAGCAGTACTTC. This gives the protein CASSYAGTGVREQYF.